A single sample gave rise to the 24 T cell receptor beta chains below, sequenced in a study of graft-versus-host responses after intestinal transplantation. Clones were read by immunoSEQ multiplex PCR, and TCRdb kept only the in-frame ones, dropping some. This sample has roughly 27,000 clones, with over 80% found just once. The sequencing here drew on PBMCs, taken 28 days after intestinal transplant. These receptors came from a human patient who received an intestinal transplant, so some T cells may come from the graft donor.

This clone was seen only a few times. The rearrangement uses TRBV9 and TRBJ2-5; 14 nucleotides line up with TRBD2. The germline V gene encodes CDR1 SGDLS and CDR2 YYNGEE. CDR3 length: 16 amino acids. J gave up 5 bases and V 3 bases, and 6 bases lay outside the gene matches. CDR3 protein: CASSAGLAGVGETQYF. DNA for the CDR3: TGTGCCAGCAGCGCGGGACTAGCGGGAGTTGGGGAGACCCAGTACTTC.

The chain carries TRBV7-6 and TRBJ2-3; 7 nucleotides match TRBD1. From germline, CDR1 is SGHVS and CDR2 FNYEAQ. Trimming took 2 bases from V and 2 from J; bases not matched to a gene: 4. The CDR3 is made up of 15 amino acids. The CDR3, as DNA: TGTGCCAGCAGCTTATCGGGACAGCCCACAGATACGCAGTATTTT. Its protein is CASSLSGQPTDTQYF.

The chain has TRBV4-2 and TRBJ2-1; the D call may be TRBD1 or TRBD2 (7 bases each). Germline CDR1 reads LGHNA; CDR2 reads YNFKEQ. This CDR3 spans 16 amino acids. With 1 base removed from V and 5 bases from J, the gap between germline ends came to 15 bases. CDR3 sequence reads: CASSQVEGGGNNEQFF. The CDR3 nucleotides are TGTGCCAGCAGCCAAGTTGAGGGAGGGGGCAACAATGAGCAGTTCTTC.

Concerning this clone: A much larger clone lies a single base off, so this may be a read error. The CDR3 DNA reads as TGTGCCAGCAGTGCGGGCGGGGGGGCGAACGAGCAGTACTTC. Its translation: CASSAGGGANEQYF. The chain joins TRBV2 to TRBJ2-7; 9 positions agree with TRBD2. J lost 5 bases, V lost 4 bases, and 6 bases had no gene match. The CDR3 sequence is 14 residues long. CDR1 and CDR2 (germline): SNHLY, FYNNEI.

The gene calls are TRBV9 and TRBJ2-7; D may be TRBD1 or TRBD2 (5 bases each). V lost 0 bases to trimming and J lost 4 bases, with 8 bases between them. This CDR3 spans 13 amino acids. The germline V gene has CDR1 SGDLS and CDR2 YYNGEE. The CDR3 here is CASSVGEGYEQYF. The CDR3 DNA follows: TGTGCCAGCAGCGTAGGAGAGGGGTACGAGCAGTACTTC.

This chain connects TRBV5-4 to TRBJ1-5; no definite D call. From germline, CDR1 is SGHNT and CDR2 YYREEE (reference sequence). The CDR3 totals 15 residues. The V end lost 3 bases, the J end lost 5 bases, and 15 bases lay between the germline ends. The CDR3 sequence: CASSSSPALDQPQHF. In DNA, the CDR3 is TGTGCCAGCAGCTCGTCGCCGGCGTTAGATCAGCCCCAGCATTTT.

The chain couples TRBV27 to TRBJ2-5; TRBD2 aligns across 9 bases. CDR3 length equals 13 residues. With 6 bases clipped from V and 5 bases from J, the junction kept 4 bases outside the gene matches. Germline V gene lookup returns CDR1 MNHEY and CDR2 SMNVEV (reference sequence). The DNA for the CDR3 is TGTGCCAGCAGCCCCGCGGGGGGGGAGACCCAGTACTTC. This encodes CASSPAGGETQYF.

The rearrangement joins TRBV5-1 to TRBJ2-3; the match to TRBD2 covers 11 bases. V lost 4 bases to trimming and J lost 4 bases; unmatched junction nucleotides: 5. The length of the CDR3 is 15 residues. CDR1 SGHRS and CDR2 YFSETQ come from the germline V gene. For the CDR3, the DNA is TGCGCCAGCAGCCCCTGGACTAGCGGGCCAGATACGCAGTATTTT. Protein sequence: CASSPWTSGPDTQYF.

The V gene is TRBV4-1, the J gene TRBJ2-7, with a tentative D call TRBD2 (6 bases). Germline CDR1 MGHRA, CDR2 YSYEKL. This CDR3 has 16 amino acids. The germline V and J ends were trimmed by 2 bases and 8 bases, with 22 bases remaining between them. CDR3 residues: CASSQNGSPIGSKQYF. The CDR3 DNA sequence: TGCGCCAGCAGCCAAAACGGGTCTCCTATCGGGAGCAAGCAGTACTTC.

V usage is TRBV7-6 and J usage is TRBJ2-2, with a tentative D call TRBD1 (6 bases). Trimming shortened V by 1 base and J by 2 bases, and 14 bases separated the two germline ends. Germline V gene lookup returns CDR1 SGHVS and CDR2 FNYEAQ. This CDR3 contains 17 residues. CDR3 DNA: TGTGCCAGCAGCTTAGAAGTACAGGGAAGCAACACCGGGGAGCTGTTTTTT. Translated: CASSLEVQGSNTGELFF.

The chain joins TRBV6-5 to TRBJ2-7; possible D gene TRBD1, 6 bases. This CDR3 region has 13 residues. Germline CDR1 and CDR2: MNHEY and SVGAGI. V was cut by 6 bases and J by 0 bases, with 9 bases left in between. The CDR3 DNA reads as TGTGCCAGCAGCACAGGGCCCTCCTACGAGCAGTACTTC. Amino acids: CASSTGPSYEQYF.

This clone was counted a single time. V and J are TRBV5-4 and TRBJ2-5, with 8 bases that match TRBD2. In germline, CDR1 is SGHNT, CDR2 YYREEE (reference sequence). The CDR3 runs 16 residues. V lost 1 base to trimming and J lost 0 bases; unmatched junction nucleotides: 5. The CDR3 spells CASSLFGGGYQETQYF. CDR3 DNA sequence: TGTGCCAGCAGCTTGTTCGGGGGGGGCTACCAAGAGACCCAGTACTTC.

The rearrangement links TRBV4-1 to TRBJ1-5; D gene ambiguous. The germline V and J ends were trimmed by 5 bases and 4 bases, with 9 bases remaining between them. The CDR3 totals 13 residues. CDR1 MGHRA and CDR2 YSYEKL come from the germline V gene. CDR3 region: CASSAGSNQPQHF. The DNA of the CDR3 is TGCGCCAGCAGCGCCGGGTCGAATCAGCCCCAGCATTTT.

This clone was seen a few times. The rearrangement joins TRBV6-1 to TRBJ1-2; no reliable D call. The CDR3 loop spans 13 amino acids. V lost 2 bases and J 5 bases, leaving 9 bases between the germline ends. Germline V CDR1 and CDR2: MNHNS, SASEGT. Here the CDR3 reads CASSELADYGYTF. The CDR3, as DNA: TGTGCCAGCAGTGAATTGGCGGATTATGGCTACACCTTC.

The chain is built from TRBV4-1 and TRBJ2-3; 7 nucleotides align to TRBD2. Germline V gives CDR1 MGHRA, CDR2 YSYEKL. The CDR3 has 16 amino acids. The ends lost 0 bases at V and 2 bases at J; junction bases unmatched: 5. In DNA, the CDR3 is TGCGCCAGCAGCCAAGAAGGGGAGGGATACACAGATACGCAGTATTTT. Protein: CASSQEGEGYTDTQYF.

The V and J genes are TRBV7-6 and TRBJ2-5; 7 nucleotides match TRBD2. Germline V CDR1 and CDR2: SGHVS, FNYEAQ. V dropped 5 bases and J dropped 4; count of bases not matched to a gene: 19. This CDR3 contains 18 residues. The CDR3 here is CASSANRPAGGSVETQYF. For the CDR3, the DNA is TGTGCCAGCAGCGCAAATCGTCCGGCGGGCGGGAGTGTAGAGACCCAGTACTTC.

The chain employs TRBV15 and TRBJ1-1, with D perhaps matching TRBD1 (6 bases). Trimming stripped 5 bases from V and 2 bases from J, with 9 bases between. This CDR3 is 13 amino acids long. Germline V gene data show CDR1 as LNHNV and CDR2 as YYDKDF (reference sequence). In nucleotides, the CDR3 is TGTGCCACCAGCTCCAGGGGAAACACTGAAGCTTTCTTT. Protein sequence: CATSSRGNTEAFF.

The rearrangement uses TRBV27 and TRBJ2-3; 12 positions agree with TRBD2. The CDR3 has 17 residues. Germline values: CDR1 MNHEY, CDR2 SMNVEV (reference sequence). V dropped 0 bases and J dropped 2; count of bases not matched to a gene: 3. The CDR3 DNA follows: TGTGCCAGCAGTTTATCACTAGCGGGGGGTTACACAGATACGCAGTATTTT. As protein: CASSLSLAGGYTDTQYF.

CDR3 region: CASELADLQETQYF. Written as DNA, the CDR3 is TGTGCCAGCGAACTAGCGGACCTTCAAGAGACCCAGTACTTC. This chain joins TRBV7-2 and TRBJ2-5, with 8 nucleotides matching TRBD2. V lost 8 bases, J lost 2 bases, and 7 bases stayed unmatched. CDR1 and CDR2 (germline): SGHTA, FQGNSA. The CDR3 length is 14 residues.

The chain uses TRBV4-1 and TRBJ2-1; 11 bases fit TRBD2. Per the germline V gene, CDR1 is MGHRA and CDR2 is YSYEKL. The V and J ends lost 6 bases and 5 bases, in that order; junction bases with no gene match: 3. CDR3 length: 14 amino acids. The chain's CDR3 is CASRRGLADNEQFF. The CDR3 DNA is TGCGCCAGCAGAAGGGGACTAGCGGACAATGAGCAGTTCTTC.

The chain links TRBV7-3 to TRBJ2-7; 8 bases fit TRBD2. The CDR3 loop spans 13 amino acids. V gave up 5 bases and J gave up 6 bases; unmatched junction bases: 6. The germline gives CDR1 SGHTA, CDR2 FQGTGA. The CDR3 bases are TGTGCCAGCAGCCCGGGGGGGTCGGGCGAGCAGTACTTC. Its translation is CASSPGGSGEQYF.

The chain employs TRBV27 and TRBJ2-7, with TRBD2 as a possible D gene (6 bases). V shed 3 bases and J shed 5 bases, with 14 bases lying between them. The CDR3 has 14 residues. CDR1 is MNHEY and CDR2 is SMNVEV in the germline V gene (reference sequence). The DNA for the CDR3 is TGTGCCAGCAGTTTTGGAGGGGTCGAAGACGAGCAGTACTTC. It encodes CASSFGGVEDEQYF.

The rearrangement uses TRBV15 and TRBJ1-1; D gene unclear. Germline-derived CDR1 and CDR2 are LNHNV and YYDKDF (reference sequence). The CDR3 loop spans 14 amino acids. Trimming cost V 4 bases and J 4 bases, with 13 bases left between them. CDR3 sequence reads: CATSTSYYGTEAFF. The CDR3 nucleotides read TGTGCCACCAGCACCTCATACTACGGCACTGAAGCTTTCTTT.

The CDR3 DNA is TGTGCCAGCAGTTTCAAGGGCCATTACGAGCAGTACTTC. Its protein product is CASSFKGHYEQYF. J is TRBJ2-7 and V is TRBV27; D is uncertain. There are 13 residues in the CDR3. Germline assignment: CDR1 MNHEY and CDR2 SMNVEV (reference sequence). V lost 3 bases, J lost 4 bases, and 10 bases lay in between.